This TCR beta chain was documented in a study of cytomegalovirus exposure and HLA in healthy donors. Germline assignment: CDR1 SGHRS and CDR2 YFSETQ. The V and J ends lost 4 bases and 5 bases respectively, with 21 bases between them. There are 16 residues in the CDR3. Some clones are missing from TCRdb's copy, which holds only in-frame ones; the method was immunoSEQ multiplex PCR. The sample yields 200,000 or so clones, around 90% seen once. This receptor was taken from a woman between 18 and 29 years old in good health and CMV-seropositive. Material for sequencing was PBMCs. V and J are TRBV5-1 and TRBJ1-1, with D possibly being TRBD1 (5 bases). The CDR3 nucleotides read TGCGCCAGCAGCCCGGGGGTGTTGGGGGTAGGTACTGAAGCTTTCTTT. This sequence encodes CASSPGVLGVGTEAFF.